This T cell receptor (beta chain) was identified during a study of cytomegalovirus exposure and HLA in healthy donors. Whole-study results and caveats: For cytomegalovirus status, the classifier reportedly gave diagnoses with high specificity and sensitivity. Across donors, presence/absence analyses took sequencing depth to be roughly uniform. Follow-up analysis found HLA locus-dependent TCR association rates, highest for DRB1 and lowest for HLA-C.

The trim removed 0 bases at V and 11 bases at J, leaving 8 bases unmatched. The CDR3 totals 15 residues. Germline V gene data show CDR1 as SGHDT and CDR2 as YYEEEE. Points on this clone: What it binds is not known.

This PCR relied on a set of 60 Vbeta primers and 13 Jbeta primers. Method: immunoSEQ multiplex PCR; TCRdb's copy keeps in-frame clones and lacks some. The sample has some 120,000 clones, 17% seen once; the top ten hold 2.9%. The receptor comes from a female donor in good health and CMV-seropositive. Sequenced sample: PBMCs. The V gene is TRBV5-6, the J gene TRBJ1-1; the match to TRBD1 covers 12 bases. The CDR3 DNA is TGTGCCAGCAGCTTGGTGCCGGGACAGGGGGCCTCGGCTTTCTTT. Encoded protein: CASSLVPGQGASAFF.